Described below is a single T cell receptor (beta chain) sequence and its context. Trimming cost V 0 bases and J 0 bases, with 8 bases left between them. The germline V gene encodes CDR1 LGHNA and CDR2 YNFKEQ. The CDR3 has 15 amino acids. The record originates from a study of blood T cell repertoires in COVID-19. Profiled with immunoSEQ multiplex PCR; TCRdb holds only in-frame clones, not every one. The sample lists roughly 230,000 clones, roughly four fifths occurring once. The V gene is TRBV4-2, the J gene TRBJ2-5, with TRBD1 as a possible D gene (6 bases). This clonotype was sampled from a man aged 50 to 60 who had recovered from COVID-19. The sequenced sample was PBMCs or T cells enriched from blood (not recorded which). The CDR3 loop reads CASSQEGAYQETQYF. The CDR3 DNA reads TGTGCCAGCAGCCAAGAGGGGGCTTACCAAGAGACCCAGTACTTC.